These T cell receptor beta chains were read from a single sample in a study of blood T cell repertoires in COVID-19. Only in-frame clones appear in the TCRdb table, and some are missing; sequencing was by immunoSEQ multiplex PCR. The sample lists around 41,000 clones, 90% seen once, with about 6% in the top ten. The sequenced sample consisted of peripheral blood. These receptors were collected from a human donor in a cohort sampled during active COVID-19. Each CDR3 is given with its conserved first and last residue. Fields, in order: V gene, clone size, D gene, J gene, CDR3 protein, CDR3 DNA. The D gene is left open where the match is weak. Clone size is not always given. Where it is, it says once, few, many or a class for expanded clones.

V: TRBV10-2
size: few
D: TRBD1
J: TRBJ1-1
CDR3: CASSETGGGTEAFF
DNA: TGCGCCAGCAGCGAGACAGGGGGTGGCACTGAAGCTTTCTTT

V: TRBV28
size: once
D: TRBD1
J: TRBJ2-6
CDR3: CASSITGTGSGANVLTF
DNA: TGTGCCAGCAGTATTACCGGGACAGGGTCTGGGGCCAACGTCCTGACTTTC

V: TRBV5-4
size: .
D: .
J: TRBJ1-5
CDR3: CASSLAGAVNQPQHF
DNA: TGTGCCAGCAGCTTGGCAGGGGCGGTCAATCAGCCCCAGCATTTT

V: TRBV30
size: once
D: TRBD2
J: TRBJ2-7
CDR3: CAWSDILAGVYEQYF
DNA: TGTGCCTGGAGTGACATACTAGCGGGGGTCTACGAGCAGTACTTC

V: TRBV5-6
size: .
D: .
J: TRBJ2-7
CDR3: CASSSGQNTYEQYF
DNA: TGTGCCAGCAGTTCCGGACAGAACACCTACGAGCAGTACTTC

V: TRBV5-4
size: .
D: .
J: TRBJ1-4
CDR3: CASSSDSATNEKLFF
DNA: TGTGCCAGCAGCAGTGACAGCGCAACTAATGAAAAACTGTTTTTT

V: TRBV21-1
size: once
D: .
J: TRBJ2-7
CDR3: CASSTLTVPHFYEQYF
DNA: TGTGCCAGCAGCACATTGACAGTACCTCATTTCTACGAGCAGTACTTC

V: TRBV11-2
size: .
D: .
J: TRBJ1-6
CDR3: CASSLISAFRGWDSPLHF
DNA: TGTGCCAGCAGCTTAATCTCGGCTTTCAGGGGATGGGATTCACCCCTCCACTTT

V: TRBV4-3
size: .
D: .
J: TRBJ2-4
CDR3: CASSPGPDRAKNIQYF
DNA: TGCGCCAGCAGCCCCGGCCCCGACAGGGCCAAAAACATTCAGTACTTC

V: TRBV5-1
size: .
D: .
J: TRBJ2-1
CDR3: CASSLERSSYNEQFF
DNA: TGCGCCAGCAGCTTGGAAAGGAGCTCCTACAATGAGCAGTTCTTC

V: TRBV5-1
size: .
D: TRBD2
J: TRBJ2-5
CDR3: CASSLEPRGGLLETQYF
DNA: TGCGCCAGCAGCTTGGAACCGCGGGGGGGGTTACTAGAGACCCAGTACTTC

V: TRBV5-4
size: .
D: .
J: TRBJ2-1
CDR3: CASSFRQDGEQFF
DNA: TGTGCCAGCAGCTTCCGACAGGATGGGGAGCAGTTCTTC

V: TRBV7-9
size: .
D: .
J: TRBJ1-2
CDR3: CASSFQMVGGTWDGYTF
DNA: TGTGCCAGCAGCTTCCAAATGGTGGGGGGGACGTGGGATGGCTACACCTTC

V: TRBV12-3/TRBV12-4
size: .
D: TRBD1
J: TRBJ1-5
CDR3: CASSDRGQPQHF
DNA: TGTGCCAGCAGTGACAGGGGGCAGCCCCAGCATTTT

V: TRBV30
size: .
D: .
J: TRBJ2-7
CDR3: CAWSVGQLLYEQYF
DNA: TGTGCCTGGAGTGTCGGACAGCTCCTATACGAGCAGTACTTC

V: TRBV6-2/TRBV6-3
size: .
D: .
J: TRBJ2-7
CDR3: CASSGNVHEGAYEQYF
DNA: TGTGCCAGCAGTGGCAATGTACACGAAGGAGCCTACGAGCAGTACTTC

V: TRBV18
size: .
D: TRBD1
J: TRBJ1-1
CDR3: CASSPPEGAITNTEAFF
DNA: TGTGCCAGCTCACCACCAGAGGGGGCAATAACGAACACTGAAGCTTTCTTT

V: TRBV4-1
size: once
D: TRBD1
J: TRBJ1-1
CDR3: CASSQPRQGARTEAFF
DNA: TGCGCCAGCAGCCAACCCAGACAGGGGGCGAGGACTGAAGCTTTCTTT

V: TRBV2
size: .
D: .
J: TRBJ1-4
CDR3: CASSVGGANEKLFF
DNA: TGTGCCAGCAGTGTAGGGGGGGCTAATGAAAAACTGTTTTTT

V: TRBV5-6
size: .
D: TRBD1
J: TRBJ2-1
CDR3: CASSLLGDRGYDEQFF
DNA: TGTGCCAGCAGCCTTCTAGGGGACAGGGGGTATGATGAGCAGTTCTTC

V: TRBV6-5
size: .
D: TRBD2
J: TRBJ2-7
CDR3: CASRASGRGVYEQYF
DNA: TGTGCCAGCAGGGCTAGCGGGAGGGGTGTATACGAGCAGTACTTC

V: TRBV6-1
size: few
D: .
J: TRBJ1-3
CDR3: CASSEVGGSGNTIYF
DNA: TGTGCCAGCAGTGAAGTAGGGGGATCTGGAAACACCATATATTTT

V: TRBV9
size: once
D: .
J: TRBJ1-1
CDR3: CASSVDAGTGVPERKAFF
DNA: TGTGCCAGCAGCGTAGACGCTGGGACGGGGGTACCGGAGCGGAAAGCTTTCTTT

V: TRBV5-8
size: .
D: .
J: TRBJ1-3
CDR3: CASSLGQVWTGNTIYF
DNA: TGTGCCAGCAGCTTGGGACAGGTCTGGACTGGAAACACCATATATTTT

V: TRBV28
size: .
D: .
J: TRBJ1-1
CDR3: CASSSRQAYRNTEAFF
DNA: TGTGCCAGCAGTTCCAGACAGGCCTACAGGAACACTGAAGCTTTCTTT

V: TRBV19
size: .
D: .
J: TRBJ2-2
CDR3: CASSIFLTGELFF
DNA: TGTGCCAGTAGTATATTTCTGACCGGGGAGCTGTTTTTT

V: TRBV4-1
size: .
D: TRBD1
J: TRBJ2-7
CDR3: CASRLTGTGAYEQYF
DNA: TGCGCCAGCAGATTGACCGGGACAGGAGCCTACGAGCAGTACTTC

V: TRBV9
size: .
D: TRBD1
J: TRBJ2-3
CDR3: CASSRAGQGPDTQYF
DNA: TGTGCCAGCAGCCGTGCAGGACAGGGCCCAGATACGCAGTATTTT

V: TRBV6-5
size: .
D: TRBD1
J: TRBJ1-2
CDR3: CASNMDRRDYGYTF
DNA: TGTGCCAGCAATATGGACAGGAGGGACTATGGCTACACCTTC

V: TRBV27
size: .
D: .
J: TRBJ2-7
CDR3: CASKNFLEQYF
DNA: TGTGCCAGCAAAAACTTTCTCGAGCAGTACTTC

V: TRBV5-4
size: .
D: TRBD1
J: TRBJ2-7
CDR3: CASSREGQAHEQYF
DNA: TGTGCCAGCAGTCGAGAGGGACAGGCCCACGAGCAGTACTTC

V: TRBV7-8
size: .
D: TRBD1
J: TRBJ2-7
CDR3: CASTKTGAAYEQYF
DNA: TGTGCCAGCACCAAGACAGGGGCCGCCTACGAGCAGTACTTC

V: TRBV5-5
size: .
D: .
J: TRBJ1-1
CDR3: CASSIGLGALNTEAFF
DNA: TGTGCCAGCAGTATTGGACTGGGGGCTCTGAACACTGAAGCTTTCTTT

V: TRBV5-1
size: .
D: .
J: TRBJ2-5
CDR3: CASSPRTVIQETQYF
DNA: TGCGCCAGCAGCCCGCGGACAGTAATCCAAGAGACCCAGTACTTC

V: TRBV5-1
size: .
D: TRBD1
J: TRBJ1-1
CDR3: CASSLGQGALNTEAFF
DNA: TGCGCCAGCAGCTTGGGACAGGGGGCTTTGAACACTGAAGCTTTCTTT

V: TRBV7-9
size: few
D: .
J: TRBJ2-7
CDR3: CASSLAWGQGHEQYF
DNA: TGTGCCAGCAGCTTAGCGTGGGGGCAGGGCCACGAGCAGTACTTC

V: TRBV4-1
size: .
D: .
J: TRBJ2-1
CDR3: CASSQDLSSTGATYNEQFF
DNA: TGCGCCAGCAGCCAAGATCTCAGTAGCACGGGAGCGACCTACAATGAGCAGTTCTTC

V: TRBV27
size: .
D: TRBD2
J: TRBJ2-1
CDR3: CASSFSSGRRDEQFF
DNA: TGTGCCAGCAGTTTCTCTAGCGGGAGAAGAGATGAGCAGTTCTTC

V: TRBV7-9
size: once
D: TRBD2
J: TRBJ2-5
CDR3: CASSPGTSGSETQYF
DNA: TGTGCCAGCAGCCCCGGGACTAGCGGGAGTGAGACCCAGTACTTC

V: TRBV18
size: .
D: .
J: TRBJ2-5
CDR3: CASSPKTREETQYF
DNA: TGTGCCAGCTCACCAAAGACTAGGGAAGAGACCCAGTACTTC

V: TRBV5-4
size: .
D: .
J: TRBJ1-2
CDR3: CASSLKGGGYGYTF
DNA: TGTGCCAGCAGCTTAAAAGGGGGGGGCTATGGCTACACCTTC

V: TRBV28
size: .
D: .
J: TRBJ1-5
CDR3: CASSQRQGHQPQHF
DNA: TGTGCCAGCAGCCAACGGCAGGGCCATCAGCCCCAGCATTTT

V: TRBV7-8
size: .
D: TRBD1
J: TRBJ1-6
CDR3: CASSRGDRASPLHF
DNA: TGTGCCAGCAGCCGTGGGGACAGGGCATCCCCCCTCCACTTT

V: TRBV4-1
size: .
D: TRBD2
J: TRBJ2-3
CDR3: CASSQGRLASPDTQYF
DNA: TGCGCCAGCAGCCAAGGGCGACTAGCGTCCCCAGATACGCAGTATTTT

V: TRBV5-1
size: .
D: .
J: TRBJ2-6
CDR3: CASSSTLSSSGANVLTF
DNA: TGCGCCAGCTCCTCCACATTATCATCCTCTGGGGCCAACGTCCTGACTTTC

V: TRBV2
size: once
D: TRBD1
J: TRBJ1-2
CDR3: CASSADRGRGGGYTF
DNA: TGTGCCAGCAGTGCGGACAGGGGGCGGGGTGGTGGCTACACCTTC

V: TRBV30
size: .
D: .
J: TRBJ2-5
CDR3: CAWSSPGIKETQYF
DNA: TGTGCCTGGAGCTCACCCGGGATCAAAGAGACCCAGTACTTC

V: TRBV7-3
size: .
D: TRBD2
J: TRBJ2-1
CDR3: CASSKTSGGLNEQFF
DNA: TGTGCCAGCAGTAAGACTAGCGGGGGCCTTAATGAGCAGTTCTTC

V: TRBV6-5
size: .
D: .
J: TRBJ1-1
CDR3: CASRAGGEAFF
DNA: TGTGCCAGCAGGGCTGGGGGCGAAGCTTTCTTT